The 16 T cell receptor beta chains listed next were all sequenced from one sample in a study of OX40 agonist ivuxolimab in advanced cancers. Repertoires were generated with immunoSEQ multiplex PCR, while TCRdb's copy carries only in-frame clones and drops some. The data show tens of thousands of clones, roughly 90% seen once. The sample in question was CD4+ or CD8+ T cells sorted from blood, obtained in a trial of the OX40 agonist ivuxolimab. The receptors were gathered from an adult with an advanced solid tumor such as melanoma, head and neck, liver or kidney cancer.

The chain carries TRBV7-8 and TRBJ1-4; D is perhaps TRBD1 (5 bases). The germline CDR1 and CDR2 sequences are SGHVS and FQNEAQ. V was cut by 2 bases and J by 3 bases, with 16 bases left in between. The CDR3 contains 17 residues. In DNA form, the CDR3 reads TGTGCCAGCAGCTTATGGCCCCCAGGGACTCCTAATGAAAAACTGTTTTTT. Amino acid sequence: CASSLWPPGTPNEKLFF.

The V call is TRBV13, the J call TRBJ2-7, with TRBD1 matching 10 bases. This CDR3 has 15 amino acids. V shed 3 bases, J shed 0 bases, and the junction held 2 bases outside the gene matches. Per the germline V gene, CDR1 is PRHDT and CDR2 is FYEKMQ (reference sequence). The DNA for the CDR3 is TGTGCCAGCAGCTTGGGACAGGGGCGCTCCTACGAGCAGTACTTC. Translated: CASSLGQGRSYEQYF. The entire variable domain, with the rest obtained from reference TRBV13 and TRBJ2-7, is as follows: AAGVIQSPRHLIKEKRETATLKCYPIPRHDTVYWYQQGPGQDPQFLISFYEKMQSDKGSIPDRFSAQQFSDYHSELNMSSLELGDSALYFCASSLGQGRSYEQYFGPGTRLTVT.

The V gene is TRBV6-5, the J gene TRBJ2-2; D call uncertain. The CDR3 spans 13 residues. The germline CDR1 and CDR2 sequences are MNHEY and SVGAGI. The V end was cut by 0 bases, the J end by 6 bases, with 5 bases between. Here the CDR3 DNA reads TGTGCCAGCAGTTACTCGTGGGCCGGGGAGCTGTTTTTT. Its translation: CASSYSWAGELFF.

The chain joins TRBV10-3 to TRBJ2-7; D is uncertain. The V gene's germline CDR1 is ENHRY and CDR2 SYGVKD. The ends were cut back, 2 bases at V and 4 bases at J, with 3 bases in the middle. The CDR3 covers 11 residues. The CDR3 nucleotides read TGTGCCATCAGTGAGGGTTACGAGCAGTACTTC. It translates to CAISEGYEQYF.

This chain connects TRBV5-5 to TRBJ2-7; perhaps TRBD2 as D (5 bases). The CDR3 sequence is 14 residues long. Looked up from germline, CDR1 is SGHKS and CDR2 is YYEKEE (reference sequence). Trimming removed 0 bases from V and 2 bases from J, with 9 bases in between. The CDR3, as DNA: TGTGCCAGCAGCTTGGACCCTAGCCCCTACGAGCAGTACTTC. Translated: CASSLDPSPYEQYF.

V is TRBV4-2 and J is TRBJ2-2; possibly TRBD2 for D (7 bases). CDR3 length equals 15 residues. Germline V CDR1 and CDR2: LGHNA, YNFKEQ. Trimming took 0 bases from V and 9 from J, leaving 14 bases between them. The chain's CDR3 is CASSQEGGASRELFF. The CDR3 DNA reads as TGTGCCAGCAGCCAAGAGGGGGGGGCCAGCCGGGAGCTGTTTTTT.

V is TRBV5-6 and J is TRBJ2-7, with D hard to call. There are 14 residues in the CDR3. V shed 1 base and J shed 5 bases, with 13 bases lying between them. Looked up from germline, CDR1 is SGHDT and CDR2 is YYEEEE. The DNA of the CDR3 is TGTGCCAGCAGCTTGATTTTGACGGTCCACGAGCAGTACTTC. This encodes CASSLILTVHEQYF.

The V call is TRBV5-1, the J call TRBJ2-7; D is unresolved. The CDR3 consists of 16 residues. Trimming stripped 0 bases from V and 2 bases from J, with 15 bases between. CDR1 and CDR2 from the germline V gene are SGHRS and YFSETQ. The CDR3 coding sequence is TGCGCCAGCAGCTTGGGGATCCGGTCGCATCCCTACGAGCAGTACTTC. Translated: CASSLGIRSHPYEQYF.

This clone appeared once. This chain connects TRBV5-6 to TRBJ2-2; the D is unclear. Looked up from germline, CDR1 is SGHDT and CDR2 is YYEEEE. Trimming took 1 base from V and 3 from J, leaving 13 bases between them. The CDR3 length is 16 residues. The CDR3 sequence: CASSLIHTTDTGELFF. The CDR3 DNA reads as TGTGCCAGCAGCTTGATCCATACTACGGACACCGGGGAGCTGTTTTTT.

The V gene is TRBV5-6, the J gene TRBJ2-7, with unresolved D. V gave up 2 bases and J gave up 7 bases, with 10 bases separating them. The CDR3 is made up of 12 amino acids. From germline, CDR1 is SGHDT and CDR2 YYEEEE. DNA of the CDR3: TGTGCCAGCAGCTTCGCCGGAAGGGAGCAGTACTTC. Amino acids: CASSFAGREQYF.

This clone was observed a few times. The gene calls are TRBV10-3 and TRBJ1-2, with D uncertain. The V end lost 4 bases, the J end lost 0 bases, and 6 bases lay between the germline ends. Germline V lookup: CDR1 ENHRY, CDR2 SYGVKD. The CDR3 spans 13 residues. CDR3 nucleotide sequence: TGTGCCATCAGTGTATCTGCTAACTATGGCTACACCTTC. Protein: CAISVSANYGYTF.

The rearrangement uses TRBV27 and TRBJ2-1; 7 bases line up with TRBD1. V dropped 2 bases and J dropped 2; count of bases not matched to a gene: 12. Germline-derived CDR1 and CDR2 are MNHEY and SMNVEV (reference sequence). This CDR3 has 18 residues. The CDR3 spells CASSLGLGTAYTYNEQFF. The CDR3 bases are TGTGCCAGCAGTTTAGGCCTTGGGACAGCCTACACCTACAATGAGCAGTTCTTC.

The chain uses TRBV19 and TRBJ1-5; unclear D gene. V was clipped by 9 bases and J by 5 bases, with 32 bases between them. Germline values: CDR1 LNHDA, CDR2 SQIVND (reference sequence). This CDR3 is built from 19 residues. The chain's CDR3 is CARLSSAGRLEANYQPQHF. The CDR3 bases are TGTGCCAGATTATCCAGCGCCGGACGGCTAGAGGCGAACTATCAGCCCCAGCATTTT.

As to this clone: In the same sample, other DNA sequences code for this CDR3. The chain is built from TRBV27 and TRBJ2-7, with TRBD2 as a possible D gene (7 bases). The CDR3 is 15 amino acids. Germline V gene sequence: CDR1 MNHEY, CDR2 SMNVEV (reference sequence). V dropped 3 bases and J dropped 1 base, with 13 bases sitting between them. CDR3 loop: CASSFWGGTSYEQYF. The CDR3 DNA reads TGTGCCAGCAGTTTCTGGGGGGGCACGTCCTACGAGCAGTACTTC.

This clone was counted a single time. The chain uses TRBV29-1 and TRBJ2-1; 11 bases are a match to TRBD2. Trimming took 7 bases from V and 8 from J; bases not matched to a gene: 7. The CDR3 consists of 13 residues. Germline CDR1 is SQVTM and CDR2 is ANQGSEA. CDR3 region: CSAVAGGPYEQFF. CDR3 nucleotide sequence: TGCAGCGCCGTAGCGGGGGGGCCTTATGAGCAGTTCTTC.

The chain carries TRBV4-2 and TRBJ2-7; D is unresolved. This CDR3 contains 18 residues. Germline V gene sequence: CDR1 LGHNA, CDR2 YNFKEQ. The ends were cut back, 4 bases at V and 0 bases at J, with 22 bases in the middle. The CDR3 nucleotides read TGTGCCAGCAGCCCCGAGTCGACCTGGACGACAAGCTCCTACGAGCAGTACTTC. Translating it yields CASSPESTWTTSSYEQYF.